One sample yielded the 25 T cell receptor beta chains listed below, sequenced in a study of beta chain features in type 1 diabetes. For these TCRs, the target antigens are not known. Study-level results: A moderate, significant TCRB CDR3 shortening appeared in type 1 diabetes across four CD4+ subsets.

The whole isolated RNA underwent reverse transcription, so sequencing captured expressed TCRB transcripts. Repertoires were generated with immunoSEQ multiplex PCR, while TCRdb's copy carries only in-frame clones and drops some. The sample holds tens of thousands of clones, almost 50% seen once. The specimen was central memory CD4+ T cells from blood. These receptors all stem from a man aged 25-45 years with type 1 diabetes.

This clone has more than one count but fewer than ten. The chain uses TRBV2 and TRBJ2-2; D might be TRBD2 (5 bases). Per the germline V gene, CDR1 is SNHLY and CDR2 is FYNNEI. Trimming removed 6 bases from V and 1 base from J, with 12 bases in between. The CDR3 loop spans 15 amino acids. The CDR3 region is CASRASGGNTGELFF. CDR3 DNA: TGTGCCAGCAGGGCCTCCGGAGGGAACACCGGGGAGCTGTTTTTT.

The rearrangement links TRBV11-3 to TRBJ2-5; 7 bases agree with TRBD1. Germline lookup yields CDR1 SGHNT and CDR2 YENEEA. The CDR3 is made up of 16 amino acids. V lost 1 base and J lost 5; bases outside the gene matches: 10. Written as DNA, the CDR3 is TGTGCCAGCAGCTTAGGAGCCAGGGGGAACGAGGAGACCCAGTACTTC. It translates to CASSLGARGNEETQYF.

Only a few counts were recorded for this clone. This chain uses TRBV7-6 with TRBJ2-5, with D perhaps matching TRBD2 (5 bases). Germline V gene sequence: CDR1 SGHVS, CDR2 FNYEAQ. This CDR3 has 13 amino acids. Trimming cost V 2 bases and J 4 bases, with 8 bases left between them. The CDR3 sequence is CASSLQAGETQYF. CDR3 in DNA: TGTGCCAGCAGCTTACAGGCGGGAGAGACCCAGTACTTC.

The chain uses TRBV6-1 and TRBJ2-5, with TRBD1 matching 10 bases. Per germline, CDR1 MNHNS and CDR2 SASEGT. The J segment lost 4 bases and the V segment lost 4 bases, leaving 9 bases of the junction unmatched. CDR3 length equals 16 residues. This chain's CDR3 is CASSVRGQGFRETQYF. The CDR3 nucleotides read TGTGCCAGCAGTGTACGGGGACAGGGGTTCAGAGAGACCCAGTACTTC.

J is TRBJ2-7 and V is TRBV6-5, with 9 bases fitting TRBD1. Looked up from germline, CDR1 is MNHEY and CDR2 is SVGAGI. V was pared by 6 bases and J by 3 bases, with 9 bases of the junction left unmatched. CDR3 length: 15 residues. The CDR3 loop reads CASSPWGTGLYEQYF. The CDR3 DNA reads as TGTGCCAGCAGCCCATGGGGGACAGGGCTCTACGAGCAGTACTTC.

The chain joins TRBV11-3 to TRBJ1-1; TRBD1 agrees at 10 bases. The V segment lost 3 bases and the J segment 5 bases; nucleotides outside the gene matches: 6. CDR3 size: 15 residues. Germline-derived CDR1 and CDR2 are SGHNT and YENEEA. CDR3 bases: TGTGCCAGCAGCTTGGACCGGACAGGGGGGACTGAAGCTTTCTTT. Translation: CASSLDRTGGTEAFF.

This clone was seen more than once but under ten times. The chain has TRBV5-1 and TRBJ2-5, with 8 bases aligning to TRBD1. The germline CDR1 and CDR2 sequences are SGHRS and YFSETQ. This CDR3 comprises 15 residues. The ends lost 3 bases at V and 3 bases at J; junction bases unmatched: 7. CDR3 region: CASSSGQAIKETQYF. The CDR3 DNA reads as TGCGCCAGCAGCTCGGGACAGGCTATTAAAGAGACCCAGTACTTC.

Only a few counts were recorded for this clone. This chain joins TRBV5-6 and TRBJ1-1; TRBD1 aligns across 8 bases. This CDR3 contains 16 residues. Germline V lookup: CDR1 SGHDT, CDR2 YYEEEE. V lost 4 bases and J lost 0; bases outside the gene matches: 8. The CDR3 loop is CASSPPGTGLNTEAFF. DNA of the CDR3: TGTGCCAGCAGCCCACCAGGGACAGGACTGAACACTGAAGCTTTCTTT.

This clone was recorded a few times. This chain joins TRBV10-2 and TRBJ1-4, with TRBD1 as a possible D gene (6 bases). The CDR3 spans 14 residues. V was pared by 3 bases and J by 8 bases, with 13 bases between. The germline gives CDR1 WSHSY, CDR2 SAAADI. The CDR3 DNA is TGCGCCAGCAGTGAATACAGGGCGACGGAAAAACTGTTTTTT. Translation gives CASSEYRATEKLFF.

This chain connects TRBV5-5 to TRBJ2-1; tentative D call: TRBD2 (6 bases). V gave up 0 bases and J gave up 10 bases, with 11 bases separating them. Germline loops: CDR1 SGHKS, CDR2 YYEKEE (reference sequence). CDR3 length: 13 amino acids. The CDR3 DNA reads TGTGCCAGCAGCTTGGGCCCGGGAGCGGAGCAGTTCTTC. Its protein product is CASSLGPGAEQFF.

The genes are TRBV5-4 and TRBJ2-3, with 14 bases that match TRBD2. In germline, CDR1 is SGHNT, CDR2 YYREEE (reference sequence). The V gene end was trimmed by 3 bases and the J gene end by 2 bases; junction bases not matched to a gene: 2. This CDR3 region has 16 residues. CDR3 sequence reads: CASSWTSGGYTDTQYF. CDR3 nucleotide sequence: TGTGCCAGCAGCTGGACTAGCGGGGGGTACACAGATACGCAGTATTTT.

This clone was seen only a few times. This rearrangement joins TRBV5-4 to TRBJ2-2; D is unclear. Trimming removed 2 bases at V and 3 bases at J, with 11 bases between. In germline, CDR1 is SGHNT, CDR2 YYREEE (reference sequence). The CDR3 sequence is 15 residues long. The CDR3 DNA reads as TGTGCCAGCAGCTTAAACACGTTCGACACCGGGGAGCTGTTTTTT. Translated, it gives CASSLNTFDTGELFF.

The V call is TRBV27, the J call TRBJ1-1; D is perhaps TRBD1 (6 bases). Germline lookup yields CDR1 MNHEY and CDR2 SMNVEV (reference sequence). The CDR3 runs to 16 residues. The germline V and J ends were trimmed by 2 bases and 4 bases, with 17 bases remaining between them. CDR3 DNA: TGTGCCAGCAGTTTAAGGGGGGGCCGGAAATTCACTGAAGCTTTCTTT. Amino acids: CASSLRGGRKFTEAFF.

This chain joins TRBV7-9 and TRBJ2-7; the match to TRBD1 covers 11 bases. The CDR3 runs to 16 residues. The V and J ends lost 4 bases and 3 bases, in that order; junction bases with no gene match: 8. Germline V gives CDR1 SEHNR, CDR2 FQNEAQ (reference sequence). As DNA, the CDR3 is TGTGCCAGCAGCTCCTTCGGACAGGGGGCAGACTACGAGCAGTACTTC. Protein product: CASSSFGQGADYEQYF. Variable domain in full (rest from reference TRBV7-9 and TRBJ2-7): DTGVSQNPRHKITKRGQNVTFRCDPISEHNRLYWYRQTLGQGPEFLTYFQNEAQLEKSRLLSDRFSAERPKGSFSTLEIQRTEQGDSAMYLCASSSFGQGADYEQYFGPGTRLTVT.

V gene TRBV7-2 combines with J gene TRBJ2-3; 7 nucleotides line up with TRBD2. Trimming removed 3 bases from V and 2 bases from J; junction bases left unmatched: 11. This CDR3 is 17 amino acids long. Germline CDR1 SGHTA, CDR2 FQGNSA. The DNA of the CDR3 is TGTGCCAGCAGCTTCCTTCCCAGCGGGGCCTCCACAGATACGCAGTATTTT. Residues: CASSFLPSGASTDTQYF.

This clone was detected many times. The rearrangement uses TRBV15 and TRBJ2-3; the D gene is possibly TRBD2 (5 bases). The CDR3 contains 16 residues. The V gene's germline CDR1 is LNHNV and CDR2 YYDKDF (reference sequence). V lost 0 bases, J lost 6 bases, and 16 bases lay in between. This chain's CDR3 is CATSREKASLGDTQYF. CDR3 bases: TGTGCCACCAGCAGAGAGAAGGCTAGCCTGGGGGATACGCAGTATTTT.

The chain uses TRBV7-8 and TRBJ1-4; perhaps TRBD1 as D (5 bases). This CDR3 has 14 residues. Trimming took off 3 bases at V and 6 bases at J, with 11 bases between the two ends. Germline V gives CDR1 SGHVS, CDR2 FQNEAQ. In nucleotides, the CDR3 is TGTGCCAGCAGCTTCAGGCGGGGGGATGAAAAACTGTTTTTT. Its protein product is CASSFRRGDEKLFF.

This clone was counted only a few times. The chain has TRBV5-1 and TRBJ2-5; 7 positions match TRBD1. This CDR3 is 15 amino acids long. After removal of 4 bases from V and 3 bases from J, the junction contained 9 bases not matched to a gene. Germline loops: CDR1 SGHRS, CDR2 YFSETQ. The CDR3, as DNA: TGCGCCAGCAGCCAGGGGACAGCCCTAGAAGAGACCCAGTACTTC. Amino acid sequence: CASSQGTALEETQYF.

In nucleotides, the CDR3 is TGTGCCAGCAGCTCCCCTCGACAGGGAGGAAACACCATATATTTT. Protein sequence: CASSSPRQGGNTIYF. The V gene is TRBV5-4, the J gene TRBJ1-3; the match to TRBD1 covers 7 bases. Germline lookup yields CDR1 SGHNT and CDR2 YYREEE (reference sequence). The V gene end was trimmed by 3 bases and the J gene end by 4 bases; junction bases not matched to a gene: 7. The CDR3 is 15 residues long.

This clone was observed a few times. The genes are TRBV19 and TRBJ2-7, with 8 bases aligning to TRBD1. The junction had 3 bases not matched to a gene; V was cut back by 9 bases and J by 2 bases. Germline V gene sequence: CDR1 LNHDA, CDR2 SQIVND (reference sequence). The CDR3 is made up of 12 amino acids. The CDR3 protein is CASQDRAYEQYF. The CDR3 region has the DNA TGTGCCAGCCAGGACAGGGCCTACGAGCAGTACTTC.

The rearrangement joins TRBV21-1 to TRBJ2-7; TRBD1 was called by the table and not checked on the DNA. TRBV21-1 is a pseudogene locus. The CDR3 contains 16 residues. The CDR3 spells CASSKVDWTGAYEQYF. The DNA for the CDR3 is TGTGCCAGCAGCAAAGTGGATTGGACAGGGGCCTACGAGCAGTACTTC.

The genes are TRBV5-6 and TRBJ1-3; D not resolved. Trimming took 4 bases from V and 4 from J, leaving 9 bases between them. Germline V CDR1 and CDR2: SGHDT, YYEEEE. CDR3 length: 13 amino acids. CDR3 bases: TGTGCCAGCAGCCGCCGCGGGGGAAACACCATATATTTT. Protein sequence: CASSRRGGNTIYF.

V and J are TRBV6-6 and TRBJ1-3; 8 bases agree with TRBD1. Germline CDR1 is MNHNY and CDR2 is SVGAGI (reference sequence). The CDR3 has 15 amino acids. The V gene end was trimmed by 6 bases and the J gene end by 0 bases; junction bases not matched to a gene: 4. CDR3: CASSETGGSGNTIYF. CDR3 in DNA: TGTGCCAGCAGCGAAACAGGGGGCTCTGGAAACACCATATATTTT.

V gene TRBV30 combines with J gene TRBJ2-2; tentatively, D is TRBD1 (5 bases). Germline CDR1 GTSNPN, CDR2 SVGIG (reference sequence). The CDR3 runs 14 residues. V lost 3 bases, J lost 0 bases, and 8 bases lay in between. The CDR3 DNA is TGTGCCTGGAGAAGACAGCCGAACACCGGGGAGCTGTTTTTT. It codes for CAWRRQPNTGELFF.

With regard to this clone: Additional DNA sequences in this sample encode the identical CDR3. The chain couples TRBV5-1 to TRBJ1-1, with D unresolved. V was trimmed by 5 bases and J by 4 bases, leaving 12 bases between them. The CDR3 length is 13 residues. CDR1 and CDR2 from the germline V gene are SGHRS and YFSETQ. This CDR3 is CASSGGSGTEAFF. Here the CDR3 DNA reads TGCGCCAGCAGTGGCGGGAGTGGCACTGAAGCTTTCTTT.